These 17 T cell receptor beta chains share one sample of origin, sequenced in a study of T cell repertoires in cytomegalovirus infection. TCRdb ran MiXCR on the reads and lists one entry per CDR3 protein. In the table there are 480,000 or so distinct CDR3 sequences, around 11% of which are singletons. Source material: PBMCs. All receptors come from a human donor in good health (CMV status not recorded). Some clones in this sample may be carry-over from other donors' samples.

The chain joins TRBV11-2 to TRBJ1-4; weak D call: TRBD1 (6 bases). Trimming left V 5 bases short and J 8 bases short, with 15 bases between. The germline V gene encodes CDR1 SGHAT and CDR2 FQNNGV. There are 14 residues in the CDR3. CDR3 sequence (DNA): TGTGCCAGCAGCCGGACAGTAAGGGGAGAAAAACTGTTTTTT. Amino acid sequence: CASSRTVRGEKLFF.

The chain has TRBV5-6 and TRBJ2-5, with D possibly TRBD1 on 5 matching bases. This CDR3 has 15 residues. The germline V gene has CDR1 SGHDT and CDR2 YYEEEE. V was clipped by 1 base and J by 2 bases, with 12 bases between them. The CDR3 spells CASSLYMGRQETQYF. CDR3 in DNA: TGTGCCAGCAGCTTGTATATGGGGCGGCAAGAGACCCAGTACTTC.

The sample holds a few counts of this clonotype. J is TRBJ1-1 and V is TRBV7-9, with D maybe TRBD1 (6 bases). The CDR3 loop spans 14 amino acids. V lost 5 bases and J 5 bases, leaving 15 bases between the germline ends. From germline, CDR1 is SEHNR and CDR2 FQNEAQ (reference sequence). CDR3 sequence: CASSDRRGGTEAFF. CDR3 sequence (DNA): TGTGCCAGCAGCGATCGCAGGGGAGGGACTGAAGCTTTCTTT.

This clonotype was counted many times. The CDR3 is CATSRGLGEETQYF. CDR3 DNA: TGTGCCACCAGCAGAGGTTTGGGGGAGGAGACCCAGTACTTC. The V call is TRBV15, the J call TRBJ2-5; D is perhaps TRBD1 or TRBD2 (5 bases each). Germline V gives CDR1 LNHNV, CDR2 YYDKDF (reference sequence). The CDR3 consists of 14 residues. Trimming cost V 1 base and J 5 bases, with 11 bases left between them.

Many counts were recorded for this clonotype. J is TRBJ2-2 and V is TRBV29-1, with D unclear. From germline, CDR1 is SQVTM and CDR2 ANQGSEA. This CDR3 comprises 13 residues. V lost 5 bases, J lost 1 base, and 8 bases lay in between. CDR3 loop: CSVPTKNTGELFF. DNA of the CDR3: TGCAGCGTTCCGACCAAGAACACCGGGGAGCTGTTTTTT.

This clonotype has a count of ten or more. The V and J genes are TRBV6-1 and TRBJ1-2, with a weak D call TRBD1 (5 bases). The CDR3 runs 13 residues. The germline gives CDR1 MNHNS, CDR2 SASEGT. V was clipped by 5 bases and J by 4 bases, with 11 bases between them. The CDR3 DNA sequence: TGTGCCAGCAGTCCTCGACAGATCTATGGCTACACCTTC. As protein: CASSPRQIYGYTF.

This clonotype was counted ten times or more. This rearrangement joins TRBV27 to TRBJ1-3, with D perhaps matching TRBD1 (6 bases). Germline V CDR1 and CDR2: MNHEY, SMNVEV (reference sequence). V was clipped by 5 bases and J by 0 bases, with 17 bases between them. This CDR3 comprises 17 residues. CDR3 amino acids: CASSRETGPSSGNTIYF. In DNA form, the CDR3 reads TGTGCCAGCAGTCGGGAGACAGGTCCTAGCTCTGGAAACACCATATATTTT.

The sample holds a few counts of this clonotype. The chain carries TRBV27 and TRBJ1-2, with TRBD1 as a possible D gene (5 bases). Germline values: CDR1 MNHEY, CDR2 SMNVEV (reference sequence). The V end lost 5 bases, the J end lost 2 bases, and 21 bases lay between the germline ends. The CDR3 extends over 17 amino acids. CDR3: CASSPGYIWGSNYGYTF. The CDR3 DNA reads TGTGCCAGCAGTCCCGGTTACATCTGGGGGTCGAACTATGGCTACACCTTC.

This clonotype was recorded at least ten times. The J gene is TRBJ2-5, the V gene TRBV25-1; D unresolved. The CDR3 runs 12 residues. V lost 3 bases, J lost 5 bases, and 7 bases lay in between. Germline CDR1 is MGHDK and CDR2 is SYGVNS. CDR3 protein: CASSDWMETQYF. The CDR3 DNA reads as TGTGCCAGCAGTGACTGGATGGAGACCCAGTACTTC.

This clonotype was found a few times. The limits of the CDR3 on the DNA are not certain, so only TCRdb's listed CDR3 is given. This chain joins TRBV29-1 and TRBJ2-7; the DNA was not used to check the table's D call, TRBD2. Germline V gene lookup returns CDR1 SQVTM and CDR2 ANQGSEA. The CDR3 is 11 residues long, counting both termini. The CDR3 loop reads CSVADGALEYF.

This clonotype was picked up many times. The chain recombines TRBV11-2 with TRBJ2-1; 14 bases map to TRBD2. This CDR3 region has 15 residues. Germline V gene sequence: CDR1 SGHAT, CDR2 FQNNGV. V was pared by 6 bases and J by 9 bases, with 7 bases of the junction left unmatched. The CDR3 reads CASRRPGLAGAEQFF. The CDR3 DNA reads TGTGCCAGCAGACGTCCGGGACTAGCGGGAGCTGAGCAGTTCTTC.

This clonotype was detected ten times or more. For the CDR3, the DNA is TGTGCCAGCAGCTCTACGGGGGGTGAGACCCAGTACTTC. Protein product: CASSSTGGETQYF. The rearrangement joins TRBV5-6 to TRBJ2-5; 7 bases line up with TRBD2. The germline V gene encodes CDR1 SGHDT and CDR2 YYEEEE. The CDR3 sequence is 13 residues long. With 3 bases clipped from V and 5 bases from J, the junction kept 4 bases outside the gene matches.

The chain combines TRBV6-6 with TRBJ1-3, with TRBD1 matching 8 bases. Germline CDR1 reads MNHNY; CDR2 reads SVGAGI (reference sequence). The CDR3 spans 17 residues. J was trimmed by 2 bases and V by 5 bases; bases with no gene match: 11. Here the CDR3 DNA reads TGTGCCAGCAGTCAGTACCGGACAGGGTCCACTGGAAACACCATATATTTT. Protein sequence: CASSQYRTGSTGNTIYF.

This clonotype was found many times. The V and J genes are TRBV7-6 and TRBJ1-3; unclear D gene. The V end was cut by 1 base, the J end by 2 bases, with 15 bases between. Germline V CDR1 and CDR2: SGHVS, FNYEAQ. The CDR3 sequence is 17 residues long. In DNA, the CDR3 is TGTGCCAGCAGCTTAGACCGACGACAAAGGCCTGGAAACACCATATATTTT. This encodes CASSLDRRQRPGNTIYF.

This clonotype has more than one count but fewer than ten. The rearrangement joins TRBV5-1 to TRBJ2-1, with D possibly matching TRBD2 (5 bases). The CDR3 sequence is 16 residues long. Germline V gene lookup returns CDR1 SGHRS and CDR2 YFSETQ. V was clipped by 0 bases and J by 1 base, with 11 bases between them. The CDR3 region has the DNA TGCGCCAGCAGCTTGGCCGGGATGGTTTCCTACAATGAGCAGTTCTTC. It encodes CASSLAGMVSYNEQFF.

Ten or more counts support this clonotype. CDR3 sequence reads: CASTPDRAGYTF. The CDR3 DNA is TGTGCCAGTACCCCGGACAGGGCCGGCTACACCTTC. The V gene is TRBV19, the J gene TRBJ1-2; TRBD1 matches 8 bases. CDR3 length: 12 residues. Germline CDR1 and CDR2: LNHDA and SQIVND (reference sequence). J was trimmed by 8 bases and V by 7 bases; bases with no gene match: 6.

V and J are TRBV19 and TRBJ2-1, with 12 bases identical to TRBD2. Germline loops: CDR1 LNHDA, CDR2 SQIVND (reference sequence). The V segment lost 4 bases and the J segment 7 bases; nucleotides outside the gene matches: 5. The CDR3 spans 15 residues. DNA of the CDR3: TGTGCCAGTAGTACTAGCGGGGGGGCCGGGAATGAGCAGTTCTTC. It specifies CASSTSGGAGNEQFF.